These 8 T cell receptor beta chains share one sample of origin, sequenced in a study of OX40 agonist ivuxolimab in advanced cancers. Library preparation was by the immunoSEQ multiplex PCR assay. TCRdb's version of the immuneACCESS table is confined to in-frame rearrangements and falls short of the full clone set. An unresolved V gene accounts for under half of the shortfall where checked; the remainder is of unknown origin. This sample gives approximately 79,000 clones in total; around 92% of them show up just once. In total, the top ten clones hold over 6.5% of the sample. This specimen consisted of CD4+ or CD8+ T cells sorted from blood, obtained in a trial of the OX40 agonist ivuxolimab. The receptors derive from an adult with an advanced solid tumor such as melanoma, head and neck, liver or kidney cancer.

Of note for this clone: At one boundary the junction diverges from the germline segment, which might be a read error. The chain joins TRBV5-3 to TRBJ1-2, with D possibly being TRBD1 (5 bases). TRBV5-3 is an ORF for which the function is uncertain. The CDR3 spans 15 residues. CDR3 in DNA: TGTGCCAGCAGCTTGGCCCCAGGGTTAGTAGACGGCTACACCTTC. Its translation: CASSLAPGLVDGYTF.

The V gene is TRBV12-5, the J gene TRBJ1-1; D ambiguous. The germline CDR1 and CDR2 sequences are LGHNT and FRNRAP. The CDR3 is 13 amino acids. Trimming removed 7 bases from V and 5 bases from J, with 14 bases in between. CDR3 region: CASVLELGTEAFF. Here the CDR3 DNA reads TGTGCTAGTGTTCTAGAATTGGGGACTGAAGCTTTCTTT.

The V gene is TRBV5-6, the J gene TRBJ2-1; no clear D gene. The germline V gene encodes CDR1 SGHDT and CDR2 YYEEEE. The V end was cut by 0 bases, the J end by 10 bases, with 8 bases between. The CDR3 contains 12 residues. CDR3 region: CASSLGSSEQFF. The CDR3 DNA is TGTGCCAGCAGCTTGGGTTCCTCGGAGCAGTTCTTC.

The chain couples TRBV6-6 to TRBJ1-1; tentative D call: TRBD1 (6 bases). Germline V lookup: CDR1 MNHNY, CDR2 SVGAGI (reference sequence). The V end lost 8 bases, the J end lost 5 bases, and 15 bases lay between the germline ends. This CDR3 is 13 amino acids long. The CDR3 DNA is TGTGCCAGCGGTGTAAGGGGGTTTACTGAAGCTTTCTTT. It specifies CASGVRGFTEAFF.

The chain combines TRBV14 with TRBJ1-1; D is undetermined. V gave up 0 bases and J gave up 4 bases, with 15 bases separating them. The CDR3 sequence is 16 residues long. Germline-derived CDR1 and CDR2 are SGHDN and FVKESK. This CDR3 is CASSQDGEGVGTEAFF. CDR3 nucleotide sequence: TGTGCCAGCAGCCAAGATGGGGAGGGAGTAGGCACTGAAGCTTTCTTT.

The chain links TRBV7-9 to TRBJ1-2; TRBD1 is a possible D gene (6 bases). Germline CDR1 and CDR2: SEHNR and FQNEAQ (reference sequence). Trimming took off 2 bases at V and 1 base at J, with 14 bases between the two ends. This CDR3 is 16 amino acids long. The CDR3 here is CASSLSSGGVNYGYTF. As DNA, the CDR3 is TGTGCCAGCAGCTTAAGTTCGGGGGGCGTTAACTATGGCTACACCTTC.

The J gene is TRBJ2-1, the V gene TRBV27, with TRBD2 identical over 9 bases. The CDR3 has 15 amino acids. Germline CDR1 and CDR2: MNHEY and SMNVEV (reference sequence). V was clipped by 7 bases and J by 5 bases; unmatched bases: 9. This chain's CDR3 is CASNPGTSFHNEQFF. DNA of the CDR3: TGTGCCAGCAATCCTGGGACTAGCTTCCACAATGAGCAGTTCTTC.

The chain carries TRBV19 and TRBJ2-7, with TRBD2 matching over 8 bases. Germline-derived CDR1 and CDR2 are LNHDA and SQIVND (reference sequence). Trimming took 2 bases from V and 1 from J; bases not matched to a gene: 4. The CDR3 covers 15 residues. The CDR3 bases are TGTGCCAGTAGTATACCGAGCGGGGGTTCCTACGAGCAGTACTTC. Encoded protein: CASSIPSGGSYEQYF.